What follows are 17 T cell receptor beta chains derived from one specimen sequenced in a study of CD8 T cells in ankylosing spondylitis. Regarding the study as a whole: Roughly eight highly homologous variants made up a TCR beta motif that seemed to typify ankylosing spondylitis blood.

In TCRdb, the 5' RACE reads were re-called with MiXCR into one record per CDR3 protein. Of 800,000 to 900,000 distinct CDR3 sequences in the sample, over 9.5% were seen once. Antigens for these TCRs are unknown. The sample consisted of blood, either unsorted or a sorted T cell fraction (not recorded which). Receptor source: a male donor with ankylosing spondylitis.

In this sample, this clonotype turned up many times. The rearrangement joins TRBV20-1 to TRBJ2-3; the D is unclear. The CDR3 sequence is 11 residues long. Germline V CDR1 and CDR2: DFQATT, SNEGSKA (reference sequence). V was cut by 7 bases and J by 8 bases, with 13 bases left in between. CDR3 sequence (DNA): TGCAGTGTTATTCGAGCCATTACGCAGTATTTT. Translation: CSVIRAITQYF.

V gene TRBV6-2 or TRBV6-3 combines with J gene TRBJ1-1, with 10 nucleotides matching TRBD1. The CDR3 runs to 13 residues. Germline V CDR1 and CDR2: MNHEY, SVGEGT. Unmatched junction bases numbered 3, after V lost 5 bases and J lost 6 bases. The DNA of the CDR3 is TGTGCCAGCAGTCGGACAGGGGGATCTGAAGCTTTCTTT. Its translation: CASSRTGGSEAFF.

This clonotype has only a few counts. The rearrangement joins TRBV6-1 to TRBJ2-2; 9 bases are a match to TRBD1. CDR3 length: 16 residues. Germline CDR1 MNHNS, CDR2 SASEGT. V lost 7 bases, J lost 2 bases, and 8 bases stayed unmatched. CDR3 protein: CASTYGDRVNTGELFF. CDR3 coding DNA: TGTGCCAGCACCTACGGGGACAGGGTCAACACCGGGGAGCTGTTTTTT.

This clonotype occurred many times. This chain uses TRBV5-1 with TRBJ1-2; weak D call: TRBD1 (6 bases). The germline CDR1 and CDR2 sequences are SGHRS and YFSETQ. CDR3 length equals 13 residues. Trimming removed 0 bases from V and 6 bases from J, with 9 bases in between. In nucleotides, the CDR3 is TGCGCCAGCAGCTTGGGCAGGGGAGATGGCTACACCTTC. It encodes CASSLGRGDGYTF.

This clonotype was detected a few times. This sequence joins TRBV28 and TRBJ1-2; D remains unclear. Germline CDR1 reads MDHEN; CDR2 reads SYDVKM. V dropped 4 bases and J dropped 10 bases, with 19 bases sitting between them. The length of the CDR3 is 14 residues. The CDR3 is CASSSLWGPEDYTF. CDR3 in DNA: TGTGCCAGCAGTTCGCTGTGGGGTCCTGAGGACTACACCTTC.

A few counts support this clonotype. The V call is TRBV7-6, the J call TRBJ2-1; D gene ambiguous. Trimming stripped 0 bases from V and 3 bases from J, with 9 bases between. Germline V CDR1 and CDR2: SGHVS, FNYEAQ. The CDR3 is 15 amino acids. The CDR3 loop reads CASSLAAANYNEQFF. The CDR3 region has the DNA TGTGCCAGCAGCTTAGCAGCTGCAAACTACAATGAGCAGTTCTTC. Full variable domain (missing parts from reference TRBV7-6 and TRBJ2-1): GAGVSQSPRYKVTKRGQDVALRCDPISGHVSLYWYRQALGQGPEFLTYFNYEAQQDKSGLPNDRFSAERPEGSISTLTIQRTEQRDSAMYRCASSLAAANYNEQFFGPGTRLTVL.

The CDR3 region has the DNA TGTGCCAGCTCAAAGGGGACAGGATACAATCAGCCCCAGCATTTT. Encoded protein: CASSKGTGYNQPQHF. The chain is built from TRBV18 and TRBJ1-5; 8 nucleotides match TRBD1. The CDR3 totals 15 residues. The junction had 6 bases not matched to a gene; V was cut back by 5 bases and J by 3 bases. Germline CDR1 is KGHSH and CDR2 is LQKENI.

The CDR3, as DNA: TGCGCCAGCAGCCAAGATCCCGGGACTAGCGGGAGTCGTAATGAGCAGTTCTTC. It specifies CASSQDPGTSGSRNEQFF. The J gene is TRBJ2-1, the V gene TRBV4-3; 14 bases align to TRBD2. Trimming cost V 0 bases and J 7 bases; bases outside gene matches: 8. Germline loops: CDR1 LGHNA, CDR2 YSLEER. This CDR3 comprises 18 residues.

This clonotype was observed many times. The chain carries TRBV7-2 and TRBJ2-2; 8 bases fit TRBD1. V shed 5 bases, J shed 4 bases, and the junction held 6 bases outside the gene matches. Germline V CDR1 and CDR2: SGHTA, FQGNSA. The CDR3 is 15 amino acids. CDR3: CASSTRGRSTGELFF. CDR3 DNA: TGTGCCAGCAGCACCAGGGGGCGCAGCACCGGGGAGCTGTTTTTT.

There are a few counts of this clonotype. The J gene is TRBJ2-7, the V gene TRBV7-2, with TRBD2 as a possible D gene (5 bases). The V gene lost 1 base and the J gene lost 4 bases, with 17 bases spanning the gap. CDR3 length: 16 amino acids. Germline CDR1 and CDR2: SGHTA and FQGNSA. CDR3 bases: TGTGCCAGCAGCTTAGACCGTGCGGGCTCGATATACGAGCAGTACTTC. Translated: CASSLDRAGSIYEQYF.

This clonotype was recorded many times. The chain couples TRBV20-1 to TRBJ2-5; 8 nucleotides align to TRBD1. Germline loops: CDR1 DFQATT, CDR2 SNEGSKA (reference sequence). This CDR3 has 13 residues. Trimming took 8 bases from V and 5 from J; bases not matched to a gene: 10. The DNA for the CDR3 is TGCAGTCAGCAGGGGGCCGGTGTGGAGACCCAGTACTTC. Amino acids: CSQQGAGVETQYF.

CDR3 DNA: TGTGCCAGCAGCCCTCGAGGGGACCGAAACTCTGGGGCCAACGTCCTGACTTTC. It is translated as CASSPRGDRNSGANVLTF. The rearrangement joins TRBV9 to TRBJ2-6; D is possibly TRBD1 or TRBD2 (5 bases each). The CDR3 totals 18 residues. CDR1 is SGDLS and CDR2 is YYNGEE in the germline V gene. V lost 4 bases to trimming and J lost 0 bases, with 17 bases between them.

The gene calls are TRBV20-1 and TRBJ2-3; D may be TRBD2 (6 bases). V was trimmed by 3 bases and J by 3 bases, leaving 19 bases between them. This CDR3 is built from 16 residues. Germline loops: CDR1 DFQATT, CDR2 SNEGSKA (reference sequence). CDR3 DNA sequence: TGCAGTGCTAGTGGCCCGTGGGCCGGGAGTACAGATACGCAGTATTTT. It translates to CSASGPWAGSTDTQYF.

This clonotype was seen a few times. The chain uses TRBV12-3 or TRBV12-4 and TRBJ1-3, with 9 bases aligning to TRBD1. The CDR3 has 14 amino acids. The V segment lost 6 bases and the J segment 4 bases; nucleotides outside the gene matches: 4. CDR3 sequence reads: CASRSTGGGNTIYF. CDR3 DNA: TGTGCCAGCAGGTCCACAGGGGGCGGAAACACCATATATTTT.

The V call is TRBV5-1, the J call TRBJ2-3; D is perhaps TRBD2 (7 bases). Between the trimmed V and J ends, which lost 4 bases and 4 bases, there was a span of 16 bases. Germline V gene lookup returns CDR1 SGHRS and CDR2 YFSETQ. The CDR3 extends over 15 amino acids. The CDR3 bases are TGCGCCAGCAGCCTAGGGGGGGTCTTAGCAGATACGCAGTATTTT. Its protein is CASSLGGVLADTQYF.

This clonotype was seen a handful of times. The chain couples TRBV5-1 to TRBJ1-2; TRBD1 agrees at 10 bases. The CDR3 has 14 amino acids. The germline gives CDR1 SGHRS, CDR2 YFSETQ. V was clipped by 2 bases and J by 6 bases; unmatched bases: 4. CDR3 DNA sequence: TGCGCCAGCAGCTTCGGGACAGGGGACGATGGCTACACCTTC. Translating it yields CASSFGTGDDGYTF. Supplemented by reference TRBV5-1 and TRBJ1-2, the full variable domain reads KAGVTQTPRYLIKTRGQQVTLSCSPISGHRSVSWYQQTPGQGLQFLFEYFSETQRNKGNFPGRFSGRQFSNSRSEMNVSTLELGDSALYLCASSFGTGDDGYTFGSGTRLTVV.

This clonotype was observed a few times. The V and J genes are TRBV29-1 and TRBJ1-2, with 7 positions matching TRBD1. CDR3 length: 12 residues. Germline V gene lookup returns CDR1 SQVTM and CDR2 ANQGSEA. J lost 6 bases, V lost 7 bases, and 8 bases had no gene match. For the CDR3, the DNA is TGCAGCGGGGGGGACAGCCAAGATGGCTACACCTTC. It specifies CSGGDSQDGYTF.